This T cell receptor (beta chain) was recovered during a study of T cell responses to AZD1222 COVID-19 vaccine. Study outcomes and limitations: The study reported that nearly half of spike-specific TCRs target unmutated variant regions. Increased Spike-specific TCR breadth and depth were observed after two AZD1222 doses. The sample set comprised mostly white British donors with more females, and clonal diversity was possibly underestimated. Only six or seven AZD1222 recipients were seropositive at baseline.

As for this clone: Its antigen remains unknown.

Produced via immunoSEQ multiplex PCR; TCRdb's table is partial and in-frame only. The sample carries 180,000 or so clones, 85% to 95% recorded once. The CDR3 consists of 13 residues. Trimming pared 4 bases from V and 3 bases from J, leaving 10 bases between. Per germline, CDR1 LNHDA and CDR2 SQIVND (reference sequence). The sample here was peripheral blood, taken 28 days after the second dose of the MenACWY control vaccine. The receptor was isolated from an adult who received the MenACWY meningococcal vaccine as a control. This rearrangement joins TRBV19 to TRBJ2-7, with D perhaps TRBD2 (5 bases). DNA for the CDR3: TGTGCCAGTAGTACCGGACTGAGCTACGAGCAGTACTTC. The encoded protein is CASSTGLSYEQYF.